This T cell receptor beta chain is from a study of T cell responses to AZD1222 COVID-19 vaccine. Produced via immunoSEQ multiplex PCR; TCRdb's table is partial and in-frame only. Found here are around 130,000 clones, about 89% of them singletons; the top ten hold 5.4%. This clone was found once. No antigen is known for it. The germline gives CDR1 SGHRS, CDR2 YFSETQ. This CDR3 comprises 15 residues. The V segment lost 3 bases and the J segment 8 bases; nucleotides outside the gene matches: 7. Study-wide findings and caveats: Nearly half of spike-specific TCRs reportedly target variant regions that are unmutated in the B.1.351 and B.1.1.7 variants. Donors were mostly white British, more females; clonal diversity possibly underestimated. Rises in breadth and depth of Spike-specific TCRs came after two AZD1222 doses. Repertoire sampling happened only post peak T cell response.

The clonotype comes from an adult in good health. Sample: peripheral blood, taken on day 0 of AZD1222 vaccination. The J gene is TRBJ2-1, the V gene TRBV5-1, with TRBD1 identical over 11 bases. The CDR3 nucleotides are TGCGCCAGCAGCTCCGCCGGGACAGGGGGGGATGAGCAGTTCTTC. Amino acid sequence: CASSSAGTGGDEQFF.